This T cell receptor beta chain was recorded in a study of blood T cell repertoires in COVID-19. In the study overall: Spain, Italy and the United States supplied samples that represented acute and convalescent COVID-19. Nucleic acid was either cDNA or gDNA, and it came from T cells, B-cell-depleted T cells, or PBMCs.

This clone was seen more than once but under ten times. Germline V gene sequence: CDR1 SGHAT, CDR2 FQNNGV. The CDR3 sequence is 14 residues long. Trimming pared 1 base from V and 3 bases from J, leaving 7 bases between. In the source study's methods: Amplifying reference gene primers gave estimates of nucleated cell counts. The table came from immunoSEQ multiplex PCR; TCRdb's copy has only in-frame clones and leaves some out. V and J calls and clone size are given by that table; D and trimming were obtained from the DNA. Of about 50,000 clones listed, around 85% are singletons. This TCR was sampled from a man aged 55 to 70 with acute or convalescent COVID-19. The chain links TRBV11-2 to TRBJ1-5; D perhaps matches TRBD1 (5 bases). Material: peripheral blood. The CDR3: CASSLGQSNQPQHF. The CDR3 DNA reads as TGTGCCAGCAGCTTAGGACAGTCCAATCAGCCCCAGCATTTT. The whole variable domain, filled in from reference TRBV11-2 and TRBJ1-5, reads EAGVAQSPRYKIIEKRQSVAFWCNPISGHATLYWYQQILGQGPKLLIQFQNNGVVDDSQLPKDRFSAERLKGVDSTLKIQPAKLEDSAVYLCASSLGQSNQPQHFGDGTRLSIL.